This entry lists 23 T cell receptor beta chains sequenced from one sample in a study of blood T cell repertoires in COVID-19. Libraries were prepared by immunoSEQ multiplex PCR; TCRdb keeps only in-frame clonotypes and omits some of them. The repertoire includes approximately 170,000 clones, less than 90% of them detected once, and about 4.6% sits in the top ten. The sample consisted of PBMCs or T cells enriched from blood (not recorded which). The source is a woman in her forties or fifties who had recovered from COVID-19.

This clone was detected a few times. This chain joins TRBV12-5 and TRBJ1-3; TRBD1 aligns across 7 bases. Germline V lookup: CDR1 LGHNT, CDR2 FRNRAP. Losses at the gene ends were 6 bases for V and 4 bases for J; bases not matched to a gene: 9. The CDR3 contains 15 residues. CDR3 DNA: TGTGCTAGTGGCCGCAGCCGGGACAGCGGAAACACCATATATTTT. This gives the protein CASGRSRDSGNTIYF.

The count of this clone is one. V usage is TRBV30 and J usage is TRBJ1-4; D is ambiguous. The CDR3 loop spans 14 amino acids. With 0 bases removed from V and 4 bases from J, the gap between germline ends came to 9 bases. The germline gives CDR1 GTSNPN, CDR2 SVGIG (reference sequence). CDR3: CAWSVMRNNEKLFF. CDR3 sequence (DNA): TGTGCCTGGAGTGTAATGAGAAATAATGAAAAACTGTTTTTT.

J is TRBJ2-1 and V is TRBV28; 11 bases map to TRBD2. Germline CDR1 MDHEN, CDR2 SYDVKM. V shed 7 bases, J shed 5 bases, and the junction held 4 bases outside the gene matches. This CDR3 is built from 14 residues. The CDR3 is CASISGGGDNEQFF. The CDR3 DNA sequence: TGTGCCAGCATTAGCGGGGGGGGCGACAATGAGCAGTTCTTC.

The CDR3 loop reads CASSLVVKDRGVQETQYF. CDR3 DNA sequence: TGTGCCAGCAGCTTAGTTGTCAAGGACAGGGGAGTTCAAGAGACCCAGTACTTC. The rearrangement joins TRBV7-8 to TRBJ2-5, with 9 bases fitting TRBD1. From germline, CDR1 is SGHVS and CDR2 FQNEAQ. Trimming removed 1 base from V and 2 bases from J; junction bases left unmatched: 11. CDR3 size: 18 residues.

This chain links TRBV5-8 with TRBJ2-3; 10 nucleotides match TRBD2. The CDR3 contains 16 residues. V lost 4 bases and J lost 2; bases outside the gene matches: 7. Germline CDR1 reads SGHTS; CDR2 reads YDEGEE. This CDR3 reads CASSPGLAALTDTQYF. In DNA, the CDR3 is TGTGCCAGCAGCCCCGGACTAGCGGCACTCACAGATACGCAGTATTTT.

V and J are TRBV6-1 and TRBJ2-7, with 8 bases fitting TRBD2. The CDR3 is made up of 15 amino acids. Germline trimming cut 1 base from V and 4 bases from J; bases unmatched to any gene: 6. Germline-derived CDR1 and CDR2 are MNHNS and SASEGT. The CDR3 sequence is CASSEEAGGVYEQYV. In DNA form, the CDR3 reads TGTGCCAGCAGTGAAGAGGCGGGGGGCGTATACGAGCAGTACGTC.

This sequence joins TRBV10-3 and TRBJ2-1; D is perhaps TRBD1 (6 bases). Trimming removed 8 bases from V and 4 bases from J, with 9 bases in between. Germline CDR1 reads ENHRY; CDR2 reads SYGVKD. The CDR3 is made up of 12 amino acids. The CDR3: CAISGDYNEQFF. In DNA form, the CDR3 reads TGTGCCATCTCAGGGGATTACAATGAGCAGTTCTTC.

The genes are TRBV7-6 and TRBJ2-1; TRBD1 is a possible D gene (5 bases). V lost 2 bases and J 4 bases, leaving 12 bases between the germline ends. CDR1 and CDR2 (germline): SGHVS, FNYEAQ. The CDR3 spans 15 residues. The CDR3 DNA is TGTGCCAGCAGCTTACAGGACACCAATTACAATGAGCAGTTCTTC. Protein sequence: CASSLQDTNYNEQFF.

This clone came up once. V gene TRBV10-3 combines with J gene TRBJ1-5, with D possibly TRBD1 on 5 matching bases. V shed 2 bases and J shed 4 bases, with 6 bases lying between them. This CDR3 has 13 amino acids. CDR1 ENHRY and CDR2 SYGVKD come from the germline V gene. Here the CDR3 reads CAISEGQNQPQHF. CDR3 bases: TGTGCCATCAGTGAGGGACAAAATCAGCCCCAGCATTTT.

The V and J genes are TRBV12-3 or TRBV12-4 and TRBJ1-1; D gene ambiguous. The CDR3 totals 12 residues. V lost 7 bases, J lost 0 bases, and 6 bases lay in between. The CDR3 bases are TGTGCCAGCAAGCCCTTGAACACTGAAGCTTTCTTT. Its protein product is CASKPLNTEAFF.

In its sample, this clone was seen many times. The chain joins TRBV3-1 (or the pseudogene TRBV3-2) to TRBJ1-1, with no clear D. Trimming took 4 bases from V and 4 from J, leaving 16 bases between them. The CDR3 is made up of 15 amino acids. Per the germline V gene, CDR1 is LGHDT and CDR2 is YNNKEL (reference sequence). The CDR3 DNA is TGTGCCAGCAGCCTGACCCAAACCGGGAGCACTGAAGCTTTCTTT. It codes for CASSLTQTGSTEAFF.

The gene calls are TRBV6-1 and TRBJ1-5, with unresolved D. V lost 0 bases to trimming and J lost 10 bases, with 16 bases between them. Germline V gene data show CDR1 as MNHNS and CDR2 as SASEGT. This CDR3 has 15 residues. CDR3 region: CASSEARTGVAPQHF. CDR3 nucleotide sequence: TGTGCCAGCAGTGAAGCCCGGACCGGGGTCGCACCCCAGCATTTT.

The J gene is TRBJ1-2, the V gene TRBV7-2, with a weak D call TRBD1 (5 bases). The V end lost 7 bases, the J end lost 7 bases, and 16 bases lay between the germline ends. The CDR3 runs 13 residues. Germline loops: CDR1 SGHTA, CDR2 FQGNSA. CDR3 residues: CASTQGSSPGYTF. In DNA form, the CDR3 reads TGTGCCAGCACCCAGGGTAGCTCCCCTGGCTACACCTTC.

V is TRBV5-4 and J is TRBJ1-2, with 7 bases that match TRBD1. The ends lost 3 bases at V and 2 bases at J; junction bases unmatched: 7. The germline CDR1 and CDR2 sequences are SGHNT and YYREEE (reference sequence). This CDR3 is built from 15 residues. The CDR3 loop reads CASSSTSQGNYGYTF. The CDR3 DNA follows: TGTGCCAGCAGCTCGACTTCACAGGGGAACTATGGCTACACCTTC.

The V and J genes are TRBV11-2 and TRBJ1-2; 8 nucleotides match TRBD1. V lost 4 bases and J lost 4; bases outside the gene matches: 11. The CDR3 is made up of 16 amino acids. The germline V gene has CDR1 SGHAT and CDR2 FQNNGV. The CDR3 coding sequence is TGTGCCAGCAGCTCAACCGACAGGGGCCCTATCTATGGCTACACCTTC. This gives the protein CASSSTDRGPIYGYTF.

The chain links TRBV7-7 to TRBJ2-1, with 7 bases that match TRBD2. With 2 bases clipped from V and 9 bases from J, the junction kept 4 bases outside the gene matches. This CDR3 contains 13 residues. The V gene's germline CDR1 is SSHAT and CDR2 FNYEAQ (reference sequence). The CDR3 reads CASSLYSGGEQFF. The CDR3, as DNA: TGTGCCAGCAGCTTATACTCGGGAGGTGAGCAGTTCTTC.

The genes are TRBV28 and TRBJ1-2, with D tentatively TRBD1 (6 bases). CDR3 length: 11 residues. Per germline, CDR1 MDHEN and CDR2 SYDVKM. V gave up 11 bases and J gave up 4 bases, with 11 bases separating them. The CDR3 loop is CAVGTTYGYTF. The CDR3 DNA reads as TGTGCCGTCGGGACAACCTATGGCTACACCTTC.

DNA of the CDR3: TGTGCCAGCTTGGGACAGACCTACGAGCAGTACGTC. Translated, it gives CASLGQTYEQYV. The chain carries TRBV2 and TRBJ2-7; 7 bases agree with TRBD1. The CDR3 has 12 residues. The germline V gene encodes CDR1 SNHLY and CDR2 FYNNEI. V trimming: 8 bases; J trimming: 2 bases; junction bases outside the gene matches: 3.

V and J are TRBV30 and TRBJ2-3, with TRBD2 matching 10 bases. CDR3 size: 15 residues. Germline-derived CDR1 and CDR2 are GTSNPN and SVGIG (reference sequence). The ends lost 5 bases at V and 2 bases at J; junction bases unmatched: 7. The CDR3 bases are TGTGCCTGGGGACGGACTAGCGGACTCACAGATACGCAGTATTTT. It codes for CAWGRTSGLTDTQYF.

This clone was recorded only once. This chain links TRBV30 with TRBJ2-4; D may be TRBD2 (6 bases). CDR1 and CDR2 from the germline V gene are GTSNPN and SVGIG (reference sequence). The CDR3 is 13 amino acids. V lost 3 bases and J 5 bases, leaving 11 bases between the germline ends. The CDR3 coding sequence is TGTGCCTGGAGCGCGGACTACCAAAACATTCAGTACTTC. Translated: CAWSADYQNIQYF. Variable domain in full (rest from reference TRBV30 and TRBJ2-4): SQTIHQWPATLVQPVGSPLSLECTVEGTSNPNLYWYRQAAGRGLQLLFYSVGIGQISSEVPQNLSASRPQDRQFILSSKKLLLSDSGFYLCAWSADYQNIQYFGAGTRLSVL.

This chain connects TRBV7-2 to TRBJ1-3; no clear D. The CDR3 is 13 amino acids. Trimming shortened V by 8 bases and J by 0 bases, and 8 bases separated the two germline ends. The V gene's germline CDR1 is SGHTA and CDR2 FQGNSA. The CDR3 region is CASATNSGNTIYF. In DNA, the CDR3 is TGTGCCAGCGCAACTAACTCTGGAAACACCATATATTTT.

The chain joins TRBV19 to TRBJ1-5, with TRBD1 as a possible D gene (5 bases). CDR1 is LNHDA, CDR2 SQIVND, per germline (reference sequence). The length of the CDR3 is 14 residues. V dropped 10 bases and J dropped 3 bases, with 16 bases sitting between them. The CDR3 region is CATRQPGPNQPQHF. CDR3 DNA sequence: TGTGCCACCAGACAGCCCGGCCCCAATCAGCCCCAGCATTTT.

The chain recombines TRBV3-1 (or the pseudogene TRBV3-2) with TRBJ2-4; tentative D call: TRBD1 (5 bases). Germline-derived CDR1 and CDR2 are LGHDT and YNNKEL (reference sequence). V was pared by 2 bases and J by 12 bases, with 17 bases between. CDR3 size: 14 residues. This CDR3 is CASSQTRKGPGQYF. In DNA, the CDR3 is TGTGCCAGCAGCCAAACGAGGAAGGGGCCGGGTCAGTACTTC.